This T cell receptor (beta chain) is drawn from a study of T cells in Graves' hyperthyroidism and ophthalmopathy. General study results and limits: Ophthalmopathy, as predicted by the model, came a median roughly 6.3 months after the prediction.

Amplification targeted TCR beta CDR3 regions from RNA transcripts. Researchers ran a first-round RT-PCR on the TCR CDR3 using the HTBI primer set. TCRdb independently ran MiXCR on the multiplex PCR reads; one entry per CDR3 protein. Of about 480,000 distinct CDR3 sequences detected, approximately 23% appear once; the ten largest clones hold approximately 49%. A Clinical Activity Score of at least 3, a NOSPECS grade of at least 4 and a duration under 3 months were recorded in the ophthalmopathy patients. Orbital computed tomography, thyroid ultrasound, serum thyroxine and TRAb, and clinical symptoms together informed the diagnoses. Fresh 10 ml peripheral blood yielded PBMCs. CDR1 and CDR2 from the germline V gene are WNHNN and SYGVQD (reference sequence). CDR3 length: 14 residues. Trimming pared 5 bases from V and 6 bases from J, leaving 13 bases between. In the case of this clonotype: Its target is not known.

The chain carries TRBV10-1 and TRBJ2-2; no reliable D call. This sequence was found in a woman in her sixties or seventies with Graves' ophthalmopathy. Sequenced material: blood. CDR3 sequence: CASSTGSDSGELFF. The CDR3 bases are TGCGCCAGCAGTACCGGTTCTGATTCCGGGGAGCTGTTTTTT.